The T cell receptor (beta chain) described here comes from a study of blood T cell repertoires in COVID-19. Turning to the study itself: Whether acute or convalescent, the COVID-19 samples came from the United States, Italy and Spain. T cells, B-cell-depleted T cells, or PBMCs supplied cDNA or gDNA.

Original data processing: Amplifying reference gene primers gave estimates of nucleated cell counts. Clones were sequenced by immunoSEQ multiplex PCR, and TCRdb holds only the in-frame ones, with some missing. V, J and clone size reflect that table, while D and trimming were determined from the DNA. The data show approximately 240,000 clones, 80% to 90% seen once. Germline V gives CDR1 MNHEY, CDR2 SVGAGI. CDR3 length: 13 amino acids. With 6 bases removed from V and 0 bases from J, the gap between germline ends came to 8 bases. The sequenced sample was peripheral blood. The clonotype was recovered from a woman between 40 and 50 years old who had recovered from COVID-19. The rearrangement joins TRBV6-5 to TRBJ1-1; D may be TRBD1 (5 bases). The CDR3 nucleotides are TGTGCCAGCAGAGGGGATATGAACACTGAAGCTTTCTTT. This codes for CASRGDMNTEAFF.